The rows below give T cell receptor beta chains drawn from one sample of a study of early T cells in non-severe SARS-CoV-2 infection. TCRdb reprocessed the 5' RACE reads with MiXCR, giving one entry per CDR3 protein. The sample records about 52,000 distinct CDR3 sequences, 11% being singletons. Sequences were obtained from whole blood. The receptors were sampled from an adult who was a healthcare worker with PCR-confirmed SARS-CoV-2 infection or an uninfected control (not recorded which). CDR3s include the opening cysteine and the closing phenylalanine or tryptophan. D genes are given only for firm matches. Expanded clones are given a class, and other clones once, few, many or no size at all.

cdr3_aa | cdr3_nt | v_call | cdr3_length | d_call | clone_size | j_call
CSAPSRGRLEQYF | TGCAGTGCTCCCTCCCGGGGGCGTTTGGAGCAGTACTTC | TRBV20-1 | 13 | NA | many | TRBJ2-7
CSASRGVPDPFDSPLHF | TGCAGTGCTAGCCGGGGGGTTCCCGACCCCTTCGACTCACCCCTCCACTTT | TRBV20-1 | 17 | NA | NA | TRBJ1-6
CASSLLTGGGTDTQYF | TGTGCCAGCAGCTTGCTGACAGGGGGCGGCACAGATACGCAGTATTTT | TRBV5-5 | 16 | TRBD1 | NA | TRBJ2-3
CASTSGGAGETQYF | TGTGCCTCGACTAGCGGGGGGGCTGGAGAGACCCAGTACTTC | TRBV10-3 | 14 | TRBD2 | many | TRBJ2-5
CASSRRFSYQETQYF | TGTGCCAGCAGCCGCCGTTTTTCCTACCAAGAGACCCAGTACTTC | TRBV7-2 | 15 | NA | NA | TRBJ2-5
CASSPLSSGANVLTF | TGTGCCAGCTCACCGTTAAGCTCTGGGGCCAACGTCCTGACTTTC | TRBV18 | 15 | NA | NA | TRBJ2-6
CASSYSLQRQETQYF | TGTGCCAGCAGTTACTCGTTACAGCGGCAAGAGACCCAGTACTTC | TRBV6-6 | 15 | NA | few | TRBJ2-5
CASSPMGGGGYNEQFF | TGTGCCAGCAGTCCCATGGGCGGGGGAGGATACAATGAGCAGTTCTTC | TRBV28 | 16 | TRBD2 | few | TRBJ2-1
CASSLARGADTEAFF | TGTGCCAGCAGCTTAGCGAGAGGGGCAGACACTGAAGCTTTCTTT | TRBV7-2 | 15 | NA | NA | TRBJ1-1
CAISEGGGQGTDTQYF | TGTGCCATCAGTGAGGGCGGCGGGCAGGGGACAGATACGCAGTATTTT | TRBV10-3 | 16 | NA | many | TRBJ2-3
CASSQVPGSGTDTQYF | TGCGCCAGCAGCCAAGTACCGGGAAGCGGCACAGATACGCAGTATTTT | TRBV4-3 | 16 | NA | many | TRBJ2-3
CASSTGLAGGPEETQYF | TGTGCCAGCAGCACTGGACTAGCGGGGGGGCCCGAGGAGACCCAGTACTTC | TRBV5-4 | 17 | TRBD2 | few | TRBJ2-5
CASTQGQMVTSGNTIYF | TGTGCCAGCACCCAGGGACAGATGGTAACCTCTGGAAACACCATATATTTT | TRBV6-2/TRBV6-3 | 17 | TRBD1 | many | TRBJ1-3
CASSLDLGRIVTYEQYF | TGCGCCAGCAGCCTAGACCTGGGACGGATTGTGACCTACGAGCAGTACTTC | TRBV4-3 | 17 | NA | NA | TRBJ2-7
CSVDAGAGGYEQYF | TGCAGCGTTGATGCGGGGGCAGGAGGCTACGAGCAGTACTTC | TRBV29-1 | 14 | NA | many | TRBJ2-7
CASSSRPGGNDYGYTF | TGCGCCAGCAGCTCCCGCCCCGGGGGGAACGACTATGGCTACACCTTC | TRBV5-1 | 16 | NA | NA | TRBJ1-2
CASSRATAAGYTF | TGTGCCAGCAGCCGGGCAACAGCGGCGGGCTACACCTTC | TRBV14 | 13 | NA | many | TRBJ1-2
CASSPFREAGELFF | TGTGCCAGCAGTCCCTTTAGGGAGGCCGGGGAGCTGTTTTTT | TRBV6-2/TRBV6-3 | 14 | NA | many | TRBJ2-2
CASSSGRDLAGETQYF | TGCGCCAGCAGCTCGGGACGTGACTTGGCGGGGGAGACCCAGTACTTC | TRBV5-1 | 16 | NA | many | TRBJ2-5
CASSPRTGEAGELFF | TGCGCCAGCAGCCCGCGGACAGGGGAGGCCGGGGAGCTGTTTTTT | TRBV5-1 | 15 | TRBD1 | NA | TRBJ2-2
CASSQGRTSGNTIYF | TGCGCCAGCAGCCAAGGAAGGACCTCTGGAAACACCATATATTTT | TRBV4-3 | 15 | NA | few | TRBJ1-3
CASSYGTVIGPQYF | TGTGCCAGCAGTTACGGGACTGTGATAGGGCCCCAGTACTTC | TRBV2 | 14 | NA | many | TRBJ2-5
CASGGRGRTEAFF | TGTGCCAGCGGGGGAAGGGGAAGAACTGAAGCTTTCTTT | TRBV6-5 | 13 | NA | many | TRBJ1-1
CSASRGNSGNTIYF | TGCAGCGCCTCCCGCGGGAACTCTGGAAACACCATATATTTT | TRBV29-1 | 14 | NA | NA | TRBJ1-3
CASSNSGTTANEQFF | TGTGCCAGCAGCAACTCCGGGACAACAGCCAATGAGCAGTTCTTC | TRBV7-9 | 15 | NA | many | TRBJ2-1
CAISGGGSNTEAFF | TGTGCCATCAGTGGGGGAGGGAGTAACACTGAAGCTTTCTTT | TRBV10-3 | 14 | NA | many | TRBJ1-1